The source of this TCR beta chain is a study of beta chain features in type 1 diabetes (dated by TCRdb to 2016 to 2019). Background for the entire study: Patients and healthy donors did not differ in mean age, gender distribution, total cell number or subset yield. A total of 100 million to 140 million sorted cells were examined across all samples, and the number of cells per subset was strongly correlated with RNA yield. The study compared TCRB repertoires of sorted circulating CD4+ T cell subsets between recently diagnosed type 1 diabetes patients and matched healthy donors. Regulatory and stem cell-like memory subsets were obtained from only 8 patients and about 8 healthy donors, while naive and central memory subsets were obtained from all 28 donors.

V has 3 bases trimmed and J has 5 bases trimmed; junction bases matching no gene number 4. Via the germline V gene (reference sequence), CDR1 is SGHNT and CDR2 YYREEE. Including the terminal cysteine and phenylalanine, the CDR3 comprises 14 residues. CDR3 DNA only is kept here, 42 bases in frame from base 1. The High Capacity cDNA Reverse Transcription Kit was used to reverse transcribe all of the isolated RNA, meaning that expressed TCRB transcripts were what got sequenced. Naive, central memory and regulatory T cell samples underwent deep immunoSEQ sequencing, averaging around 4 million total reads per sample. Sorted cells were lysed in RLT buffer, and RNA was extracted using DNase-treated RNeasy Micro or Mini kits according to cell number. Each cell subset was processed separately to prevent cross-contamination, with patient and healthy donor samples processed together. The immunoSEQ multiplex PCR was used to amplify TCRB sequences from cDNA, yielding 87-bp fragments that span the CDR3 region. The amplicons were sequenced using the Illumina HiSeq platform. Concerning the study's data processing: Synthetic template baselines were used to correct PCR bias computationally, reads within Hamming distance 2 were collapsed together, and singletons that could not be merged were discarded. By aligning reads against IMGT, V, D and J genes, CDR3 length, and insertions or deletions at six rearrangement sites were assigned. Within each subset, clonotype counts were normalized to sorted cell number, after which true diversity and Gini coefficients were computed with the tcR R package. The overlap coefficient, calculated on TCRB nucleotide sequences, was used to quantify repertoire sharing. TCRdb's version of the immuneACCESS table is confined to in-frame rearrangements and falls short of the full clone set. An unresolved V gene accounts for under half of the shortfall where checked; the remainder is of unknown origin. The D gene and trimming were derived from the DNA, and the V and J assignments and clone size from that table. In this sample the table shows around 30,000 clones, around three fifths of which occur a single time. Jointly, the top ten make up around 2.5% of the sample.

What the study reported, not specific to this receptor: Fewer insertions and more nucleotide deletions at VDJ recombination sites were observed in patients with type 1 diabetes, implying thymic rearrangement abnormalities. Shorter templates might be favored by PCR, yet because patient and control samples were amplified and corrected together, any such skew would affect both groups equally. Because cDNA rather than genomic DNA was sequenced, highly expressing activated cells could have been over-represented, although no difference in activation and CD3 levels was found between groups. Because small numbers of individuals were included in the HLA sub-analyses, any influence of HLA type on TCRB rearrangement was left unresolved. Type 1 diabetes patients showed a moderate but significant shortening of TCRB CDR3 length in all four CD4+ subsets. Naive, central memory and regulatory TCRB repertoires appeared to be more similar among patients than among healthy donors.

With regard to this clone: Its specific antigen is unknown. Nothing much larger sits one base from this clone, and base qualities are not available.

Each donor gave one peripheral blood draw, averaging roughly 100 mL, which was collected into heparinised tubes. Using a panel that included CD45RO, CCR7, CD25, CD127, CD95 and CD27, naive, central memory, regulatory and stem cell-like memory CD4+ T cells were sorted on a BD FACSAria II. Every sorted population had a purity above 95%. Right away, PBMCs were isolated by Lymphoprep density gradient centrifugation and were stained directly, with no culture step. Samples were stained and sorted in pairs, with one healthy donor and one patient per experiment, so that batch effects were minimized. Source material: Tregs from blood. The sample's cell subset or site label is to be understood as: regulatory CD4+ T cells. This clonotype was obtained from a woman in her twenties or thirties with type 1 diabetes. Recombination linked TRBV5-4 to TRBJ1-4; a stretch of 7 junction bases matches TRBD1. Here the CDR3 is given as CASSSGQRNEKLFF. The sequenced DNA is TGTGCCAGCAGCTCGGGACAGCGGAATGAAAAACTGTTTTTT.